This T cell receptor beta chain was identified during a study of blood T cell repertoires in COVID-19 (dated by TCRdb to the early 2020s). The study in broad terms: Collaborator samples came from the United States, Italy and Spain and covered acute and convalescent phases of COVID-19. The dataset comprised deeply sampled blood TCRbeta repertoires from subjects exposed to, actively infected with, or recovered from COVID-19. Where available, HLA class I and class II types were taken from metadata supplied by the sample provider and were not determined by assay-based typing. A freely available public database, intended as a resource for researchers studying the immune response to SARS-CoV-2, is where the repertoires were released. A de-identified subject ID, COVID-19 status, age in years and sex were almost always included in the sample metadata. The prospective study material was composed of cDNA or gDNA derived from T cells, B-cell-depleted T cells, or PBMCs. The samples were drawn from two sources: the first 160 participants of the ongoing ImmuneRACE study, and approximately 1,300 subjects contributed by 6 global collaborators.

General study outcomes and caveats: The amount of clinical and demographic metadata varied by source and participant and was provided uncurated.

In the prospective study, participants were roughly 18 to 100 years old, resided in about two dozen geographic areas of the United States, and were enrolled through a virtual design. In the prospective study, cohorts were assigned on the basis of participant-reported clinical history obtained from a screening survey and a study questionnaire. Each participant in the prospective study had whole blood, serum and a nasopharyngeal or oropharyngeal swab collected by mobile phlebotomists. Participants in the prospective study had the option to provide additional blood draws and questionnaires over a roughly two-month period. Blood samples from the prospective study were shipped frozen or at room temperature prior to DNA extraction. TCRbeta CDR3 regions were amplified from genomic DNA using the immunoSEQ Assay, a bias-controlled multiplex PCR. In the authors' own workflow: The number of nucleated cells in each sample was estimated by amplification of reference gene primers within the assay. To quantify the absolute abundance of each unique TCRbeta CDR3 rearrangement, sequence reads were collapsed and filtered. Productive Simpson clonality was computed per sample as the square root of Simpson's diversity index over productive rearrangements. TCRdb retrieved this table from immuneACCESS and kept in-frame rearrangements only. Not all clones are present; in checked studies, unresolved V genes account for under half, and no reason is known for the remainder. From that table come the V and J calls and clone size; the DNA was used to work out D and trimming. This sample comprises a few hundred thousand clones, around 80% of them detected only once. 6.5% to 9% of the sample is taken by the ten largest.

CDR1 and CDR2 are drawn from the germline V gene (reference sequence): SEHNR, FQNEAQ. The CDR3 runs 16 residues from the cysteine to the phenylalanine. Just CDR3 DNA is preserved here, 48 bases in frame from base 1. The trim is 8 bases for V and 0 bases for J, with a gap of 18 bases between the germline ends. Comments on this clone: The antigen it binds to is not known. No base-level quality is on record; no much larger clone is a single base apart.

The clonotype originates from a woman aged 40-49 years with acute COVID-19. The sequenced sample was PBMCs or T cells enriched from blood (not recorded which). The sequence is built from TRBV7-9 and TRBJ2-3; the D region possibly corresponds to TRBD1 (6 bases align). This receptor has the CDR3 CASGLRGTTSTDTQYF. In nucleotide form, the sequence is TGTGCCAGCGGCCTAAGGGGGACAACTAGCACAGATACGCAGTATTTT.